This entry describes one T cell receptor beta chain. What it recognizes is unknown. As handled by the study authors: ImmunoSEQ only sent back junction sequences with no quality scores, so filtering was done differently. Generated by immunoSEQ multiplex PCR, the TCRdb table keeps only in-frame clones and is missing some. V and J calls and clone size are copied from that table; D and trimming were computed from the DNA. The sample lists about 2.5 million clones; less than 95% were seen once. Donors were healthy HIV-negative adults without recent acute infections or vaccinations. This specimen belongs to a study of shared clonotypes between healthy human individuals. Overall study: Aged 18 to 49, the donors were a couple of women and three men.

The study, taken as a whole, reports: Only blood was sampled, and tissue TCR repertoires likely differ from blood ones.

The CDR3 has 13 residues. V shed 5 bases, J shed 6 bases, and the junction held 4 bases outside the gene matches. The germline V gene has CDR1 LNHDA and CDR2 SQIVND (reference sequence). Material for sequencing was naive CD4+ T cells from PBMCs. The subset is: CD45RA+ positively selected. The receptor comes from a man younger than 35 in good health. Some clones in this sample may be carry-over from other donors' samples. This sequence joins TRBV19 and TRBJ1-1; 9 bases are shared with TRBD1. The CDR3 region is CASSDTGGPEAFF. The DNA of the CDR3 is TGTGCCAGTAGTGACACAGGGGGCCCTGAAGCTTTCTTT.